The sequence of this T cell receptor (beta chain) was determined in a study of T cell changes during pregnancy in multiple sclerosis. The CDR3 runs to 14 residues. Germline V CDR1 and CDR2: SGDLS, YYNGEE. V dropped 1 base and J dropped 9 bases, with 11 bases sitting between them. This clone was recorded once. This table comes from immunoSEQ multiplex PCR, and its TCRdb copy is limited to in-frame clones, with some not included. The table shows 50,000 to 75,000 clones, with 90% to 95% occurring only once. The specimen comprised peripheral blood, sampled after pregnancy. The TCR sequence derives from a female donor in good health, enrolled as a control in a pregnancy study. The chain recombines TRBV9 with TRBJ1-6, with a tentative D call TRBD1 (6 bases). Here the CDR3 reads CASSVRGGASPLHF. CDR3 DNA: TGTGCCAGCAGCGTACGGGGGGGGGCTTCACCCCTCCACTTT.